A selection of T cell receptor beta chains follows, all from one sample in a study of T cells in Graves' hyperthyroidism and ophthalmopathy. TCRdb re-derived calls from the multiplex PCR reads in MiXCR, one entry per CDR3 protein. The sample has roughly 500,000 distinct CDR3 sequences, roughly 15% seen once. The sequenced sample consisted of blood. The origin of the receptors is a woman in her thirties with Graves' ophthalmopathy. The CDR3 runs from the conserved cysteine through the conserved F or W. D genes are given only for firm matches. Rows give clone size only sometimes, using once, few, many, or a class for an expanded clone.

j_call d_call clone_size cdr3_length v_call cdr3_nt cdr3_aa
TRBJ2-5 . many 12 TRBV29-1 TGCAGCGCTGGAGTCGGGAGACAGACCCAGTACTTC CSAGVGRQTQYF
TRBJ1-1 . . 17 TRBV20-1 TGCAGTGCTAGAGATCAATTTCGGGGGACCCTCAACACTGAAGCTTTCTTT CSARDQFRGTLNTEAFF
TRBJ2-7 . many 15 TRBV6-2/TRBV6-3 TGTGCCAGCAGTTACTTGGGCTTAGTCTCCTACGAGCAGTACTTC CASSYLGLVSYEQYF
TRBJ2-7 TRBD2 many 14 TRBV11-2 TGTGCCAGCAACTCGGGGGGACCAGGATACGAGCAGTACTTC CASNSGGPGYEQYF
TRBJ1-2 . few 12 TRBV7-2 TGTGCCAGCAGTGAATGGTTCGCTGGCTACACCTTC CASSEWFAGYTF
TRBJ2-1 TRBD2 many 19 TRBV6-2/TRBV6-3 TGTGCCAGCAGTCCCGGGACTAGCAGGCCCCGGAGCTCCTACAATGAGCAGTTCTTC CASSPGTSRPRSSYNEQFF
TRBJ2-5 . few 14 TRBV5-1 TGCGCCAGCAGCTTGATGTGGGACCAAGAGACCCAGTACTTC CASSLMWDQETQYF
TRBJ2-7 . . 13 TRBV6-1 TGTGCCAGCAGTTGGGGGAGGAACTACGAGCAGTACTTC CASSWGRNYEQYF
TRBJ2-4 TRBD1 . 16 TRBV5-5 TGTGCCAGCAGCTCTACAGGGGCTTTGGCCAAAAACATTCAGTACTTC CASSSTGALAKNIQYF
TRBJ2-1 . many 12 TRBV3-1 TGTGCCAGCAGCCAAGATTACAATGAGCAGTTCTTC CASSQDYNEQFF
TRBJ2-2 . many 15 TRBV28 TGTGCCAGCAGAGAGCTGGGACAGAACACCGGGGAGCTGTTTTTT CASRELGQNTGELFF
TRBJ1-6 TRBD1 . 16 TRBV7-2 TGTGCCAGTCTACCGGGACAGAGCTCCTATAATTCACCCCTCCACTTT CASLPGQSSYNSPLHF
TRBJ1-4 . . 15 TRBV10-3 TGTGCCATCAGTGATCCACGAGGGGGTAATGAAAAACTGTTTTTT CAISDPRGGNEKLFF
TRBJ1-6 . few 15 TRBV7-2 TGTGCCAGCAGCTTAGCCGCGGGCGGTGGTTCACCCCTCCACTTT CASSLAAGGGSPLHF
TRBJ2-5 . few 16 TRBV6-1 TGTGCCAGCAGCCCTTTTCCGACTCCAGGGGAAGAGACCCAGTACTTC CASSPFPTPGEETQYF
TRBJ1-1 . . 16 TRBV4-3 TGCGCCAGCAGCCAAGATTTTATACAGGGAGGTACTGAAGCTTTCTTT CASSQDFIQGGTEAFF
TRBJ2-7 . many 12 TRBV29-1 TGCAGCGTTGGCGGCGGGAACCACGAGCAGTACTTC CSVGGGNHEQYF
TRBJ2-3 . many 14 TRBV12-3/TRBV12-4 TGTGCCAGCAGACCCGGACTCAGCACAGATACGCAGTATTTT CASRPGLSTDTQYF
TRBJ2-2 . . 14 TRBV10-3 TGTGCCATTAGGGCGAAGGTTCCAACCGGGGAGCTGTTTTTT CAIRAKVPTGELFF
TRBJ2-2 . . 13 TRBV20-1 TGCAGTGCACCGGAGGGGGGGTCCGGGGAGCTGTTTTTT CSAPEGGSGELFF